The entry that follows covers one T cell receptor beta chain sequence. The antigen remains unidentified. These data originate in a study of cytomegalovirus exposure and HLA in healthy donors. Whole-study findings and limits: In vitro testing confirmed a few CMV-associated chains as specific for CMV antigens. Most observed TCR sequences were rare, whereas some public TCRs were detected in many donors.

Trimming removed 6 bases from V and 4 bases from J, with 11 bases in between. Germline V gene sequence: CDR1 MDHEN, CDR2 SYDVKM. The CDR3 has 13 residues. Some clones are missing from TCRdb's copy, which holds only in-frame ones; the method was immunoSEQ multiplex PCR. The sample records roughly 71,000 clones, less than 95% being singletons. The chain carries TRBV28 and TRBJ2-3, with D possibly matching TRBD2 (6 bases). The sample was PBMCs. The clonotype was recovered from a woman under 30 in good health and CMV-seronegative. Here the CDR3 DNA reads TGTGCCAGCAGGGCCTCGGGAGCAGATACGCAGTATTTT. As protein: CASRASGADTQYF.